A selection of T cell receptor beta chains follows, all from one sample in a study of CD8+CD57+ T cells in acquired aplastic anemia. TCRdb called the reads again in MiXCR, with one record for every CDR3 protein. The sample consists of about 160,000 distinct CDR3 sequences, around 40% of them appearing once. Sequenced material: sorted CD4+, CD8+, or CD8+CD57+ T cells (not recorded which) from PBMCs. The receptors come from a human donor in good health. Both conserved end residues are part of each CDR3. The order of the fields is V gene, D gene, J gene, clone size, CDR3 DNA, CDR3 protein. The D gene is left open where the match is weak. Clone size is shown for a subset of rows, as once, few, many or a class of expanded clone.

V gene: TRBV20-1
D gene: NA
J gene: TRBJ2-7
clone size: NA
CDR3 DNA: TGCAGTGCTAGGGGGACTGACGAGCAGTACTTC
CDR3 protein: CSARGTDEQYF

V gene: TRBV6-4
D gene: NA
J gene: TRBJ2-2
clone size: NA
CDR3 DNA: TGTGCCAGCAGCCCTGGACACTTCACCGGGGAGCTGTTTTTT
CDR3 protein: CASSPGHFTGELFF

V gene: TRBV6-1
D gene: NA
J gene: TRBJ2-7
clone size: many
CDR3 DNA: TGTGCCAGCAGCCCCCTTGGATTAGCGGCCTCCTACGAGCAGTACTTC
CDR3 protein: CASSPLGLAASYEQYF

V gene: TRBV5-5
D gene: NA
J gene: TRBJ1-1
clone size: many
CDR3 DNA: TGTGCCAGCACCCGGTGGGATCAAATGAACACTGAAGCTTTCTTT
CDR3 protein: CASTRWDQMNTEAFF

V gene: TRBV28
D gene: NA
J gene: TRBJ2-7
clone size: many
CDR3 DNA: TGTGCCAGCACCTCCAGAGCGACCACTTACGAGCAGTACTTC
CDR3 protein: CASTSRATTYEQYF

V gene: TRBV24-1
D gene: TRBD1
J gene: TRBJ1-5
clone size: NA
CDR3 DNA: TGTGACACCAGTGATACCTGGACAGGTCGAGGTCATACGGGCAATCAGCCTCAGCATTTT
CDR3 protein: CDTSDTWTGRGHTGNQPQHF

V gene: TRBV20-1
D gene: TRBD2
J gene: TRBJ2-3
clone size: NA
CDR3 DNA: TGCGGCCTCGGACTAGCGGTAGATACGCAGTATTTT
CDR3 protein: CGLGLAVDTQYF

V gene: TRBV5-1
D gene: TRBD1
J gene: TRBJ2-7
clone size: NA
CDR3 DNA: TGCGCCAGCAGCTTGGAGGGACAGGGTGTGTACGAGCAGTACTTC
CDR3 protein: CASSLEGQGVYEQYF

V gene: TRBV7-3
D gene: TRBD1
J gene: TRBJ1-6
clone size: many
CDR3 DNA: TGTGCCAGCAGCTTGGGGGACAGGGAAAATTCACCCCTCCACTTT
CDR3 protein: CASSLGDRENSPLHF

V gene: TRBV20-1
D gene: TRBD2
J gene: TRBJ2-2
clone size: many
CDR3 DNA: TGCAGTGCTAGAGATGTTGCTAGCGGACCGAACACCGGGGAGCTGTTTTTT
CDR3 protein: CSARDVASGPNTGELFF

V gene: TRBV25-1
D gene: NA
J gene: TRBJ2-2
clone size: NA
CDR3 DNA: TGTGCCAGCAGCGAGGGGGGCGGGAGAAACACCGGGGAGCTGTTTTTT
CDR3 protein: CASSEGGGRNTGELFF

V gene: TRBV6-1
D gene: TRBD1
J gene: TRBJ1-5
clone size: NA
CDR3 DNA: TGTGCCAGCAGTGAAGGGCAGGGGGGGTATAGCAATCAGCCCCAGCATTTT
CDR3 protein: CASSEGQGGYSNQPQHF

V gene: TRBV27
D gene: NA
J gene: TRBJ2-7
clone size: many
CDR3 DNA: TGTGCCAGCAGCCCGATCGGAGGGGGGCTAGCCTACGAGCAGTACTTC
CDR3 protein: CASSPIGGGLAYEQYF

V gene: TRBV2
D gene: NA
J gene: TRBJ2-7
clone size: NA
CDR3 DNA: TGTGCCAGCAGGCTCCTCGGGGCTTACGAGCAGTACTTC
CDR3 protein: CASRLLGAYEQYF

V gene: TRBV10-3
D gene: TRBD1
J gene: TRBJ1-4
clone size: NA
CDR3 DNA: TGTGCCATCAGTGGGACCGGGACAGGAAATGAAAAACTGTTTTTT
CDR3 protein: CAISGTGTGNEKLFF

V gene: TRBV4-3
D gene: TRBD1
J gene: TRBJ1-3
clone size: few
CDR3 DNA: TGCGCCAGCAGCCAAGGAGTCTTCGGGACAGGGGGGGGAAACACCATATATTTT
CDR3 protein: CASSQGVFGTGGGNTIYF

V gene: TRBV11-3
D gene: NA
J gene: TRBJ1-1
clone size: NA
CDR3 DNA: TGTGCCAGCAGCTTAGATCAGACTGACACTGAAGCTTCCTTT
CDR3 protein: CASSLDQTDTEASF

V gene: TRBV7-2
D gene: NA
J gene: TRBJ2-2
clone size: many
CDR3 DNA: TGTGCCAGCAGCTTATGGGCCATGAACACCGGGGAGCTGTTTTTT
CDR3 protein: CASSLWAMNTGELFF

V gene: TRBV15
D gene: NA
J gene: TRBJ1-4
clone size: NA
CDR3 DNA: TGTGCCACCAGCAGGGCGCAGGGCCGAGCTAATGAAAAACTGTTTTTT
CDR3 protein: CATSRAQGRANEKLFF

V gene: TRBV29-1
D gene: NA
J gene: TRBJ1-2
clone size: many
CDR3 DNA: TGCAGCGTTTACGCAGTCTATGGCTACACCTTC
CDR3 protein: CSVYAVYGYTF

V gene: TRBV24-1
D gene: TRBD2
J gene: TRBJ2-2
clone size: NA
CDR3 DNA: TGTGCCACCAGTGAAAGCGGGGGGATGAACACCGGGGAGCTGTTTTTT
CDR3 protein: CATSESGGMNTGELFF

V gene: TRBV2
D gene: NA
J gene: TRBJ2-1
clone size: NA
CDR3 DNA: TGTGCCAGCCTCGACCAGGGGGGGAGCAATGAGCGGTTCTTC
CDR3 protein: CASLDQGGSNERFF

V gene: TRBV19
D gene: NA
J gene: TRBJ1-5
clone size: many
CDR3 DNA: TGTGCCAGTACCCCGTCGGCCAATCAGCCCCAGCATTTT
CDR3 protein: CASTPSANQPQHF

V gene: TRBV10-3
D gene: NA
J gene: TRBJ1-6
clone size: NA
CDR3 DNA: TGTGCCAGCCGAGACGGTGTTTGGGGACCCTTCCACTTT
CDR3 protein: CASRDGVWGPFHF

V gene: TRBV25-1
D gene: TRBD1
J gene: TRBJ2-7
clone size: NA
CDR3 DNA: TGTGCCAGCAGTTTCCTGGGACAGGCCTACGAGCAGTACTTC
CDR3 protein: CASSFLGQAYEQYF

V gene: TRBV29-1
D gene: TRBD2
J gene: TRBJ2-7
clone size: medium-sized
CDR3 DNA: TGCAGCGTTGAACCTCCCGGGAGGCCTACGAAGCAGTACTTC
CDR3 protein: CSVEPPGRPTKQYF

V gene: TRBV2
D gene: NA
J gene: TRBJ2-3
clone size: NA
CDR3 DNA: TGTGCCAGCAGGGTAGGGAACATTTTGACAGATACGCAGTATTTT
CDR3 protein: CASRVGNILTDTQYF

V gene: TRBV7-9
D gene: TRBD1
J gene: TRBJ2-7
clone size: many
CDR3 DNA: TGTGCCAGCAGCGAACCGGGACAGGGGGTGTACGAGCAGTACTTC
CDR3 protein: CASSEPGQGVYEQYF

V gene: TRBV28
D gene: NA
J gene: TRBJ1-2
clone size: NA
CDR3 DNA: TGTGCCAGCAGTTCCGGCCCCATCTATGGCTACACCTTC
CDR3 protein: CASSSGPIYGYTF

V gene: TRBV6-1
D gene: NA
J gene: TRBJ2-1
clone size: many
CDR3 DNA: TGTGCCAGCAGTCCAGAAGGCTCGCGCGGGGTATACAATGAGCAGTTCTTC
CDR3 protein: CASSPEGSRGVYNEQFF

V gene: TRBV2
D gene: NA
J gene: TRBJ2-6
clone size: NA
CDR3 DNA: TGTGCCAGCAGTAATCGCCGCTCTGGGGCCAACGTCCTGACTTTC
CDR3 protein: CASSNRRSGANVLTF

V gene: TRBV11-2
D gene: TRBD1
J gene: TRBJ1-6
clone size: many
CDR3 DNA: TGTGCCAGCAGCTCGACAGGGACATTTAATTCACCCCTCCACTTT
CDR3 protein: CASSSTGTFNSPLHF

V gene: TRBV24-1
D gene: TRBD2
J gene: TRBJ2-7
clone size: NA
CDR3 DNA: TGTGCCAGCAGTGATTTAGCGGGGGCCGCTGGGCAGTACTTC
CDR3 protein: CASSDLAGAAGQYF

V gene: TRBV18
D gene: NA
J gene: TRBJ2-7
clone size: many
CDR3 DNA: TGTGCCAGCTCACCGGGGGCAGGGGATCGGGAGCAGTACTTC
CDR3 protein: CASSPGAGDREQYF

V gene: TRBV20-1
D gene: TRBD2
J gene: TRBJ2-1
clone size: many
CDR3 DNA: TGCAGTGCCCAGCAGCCTAGCGGGAGAGCCCACAATGAGCAGTTCTTC
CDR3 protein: CSAQQPSGRAHNEQFF

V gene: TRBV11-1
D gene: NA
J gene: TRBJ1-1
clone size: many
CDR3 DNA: TGTGCCAGCAGCTTAGCCGGACTCAGGGGTGAAGCTTTCTTT
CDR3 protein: CASSLAGLRGEAFF

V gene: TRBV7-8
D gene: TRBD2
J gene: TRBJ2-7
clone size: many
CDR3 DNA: TGTGCCAGCAGCCCACCCGGGACTAGCGGTTACGAGCAGTACTTC
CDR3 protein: CASSPPGTSGYEQYF

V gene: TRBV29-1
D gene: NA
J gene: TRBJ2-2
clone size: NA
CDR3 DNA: TGCAGCGTTGGGGGGCCGAACACCGGGGAGCTGTTTTTT
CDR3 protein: CSVGGPNTGELFF

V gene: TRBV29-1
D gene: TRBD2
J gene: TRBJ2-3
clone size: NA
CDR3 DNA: TGCAGCGTTGCCTGGACTAGCGGGGTTGGCACAGATACGCAGTATTTT
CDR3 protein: CSVAWTSGVGTDTQYF